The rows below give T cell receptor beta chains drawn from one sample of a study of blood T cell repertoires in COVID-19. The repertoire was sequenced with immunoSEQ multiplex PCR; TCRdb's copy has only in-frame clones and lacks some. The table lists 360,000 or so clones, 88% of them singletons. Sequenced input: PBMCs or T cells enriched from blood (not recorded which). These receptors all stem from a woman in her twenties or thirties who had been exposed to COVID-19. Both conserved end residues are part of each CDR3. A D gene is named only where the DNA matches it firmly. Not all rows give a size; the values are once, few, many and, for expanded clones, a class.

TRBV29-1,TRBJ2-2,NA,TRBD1,CSVVKTGTGGTGELFF,TGCAGCGTTGTTAAGACCGGGACAGGGGGAACCGGGGAGCTGTTTTTT
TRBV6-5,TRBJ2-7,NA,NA,CASSYSGGGGPEEQYF,TGTGCCAGCAGTTACTCGGGAGGGGGGGGACCAGAGGAGCAGTACTTC
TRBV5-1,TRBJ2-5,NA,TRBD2,CASSFTSAQETQYF,TGCGCCAGCAGCTTCACTAGCGCGCAAGAGACCCAGTACTTC
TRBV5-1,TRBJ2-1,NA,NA,CASSLVQLSNEQFF,TGCGCCAGCAGCTTGGTCCAACTAAGCAATGAGCAGTTCTTC
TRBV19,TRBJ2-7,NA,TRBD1,CASSTWTGTGAVEGEQYF,TGTGCCAGTAGTACCTGGACAGGGACAGGGGCTGTTGAAGGCGAGCAGTACTTC
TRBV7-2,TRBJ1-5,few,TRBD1,CASSFAGTGANQPQHF,TGTGCCAGCAGCTTTGCCGGGACAGGGGCCAATCAGCCCCAGCATTTT
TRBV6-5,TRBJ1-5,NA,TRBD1,CASRTGADQPQHF,TGTGCCAGCAGAACAGGGGCCGATCAGCCCCAGCATTTT
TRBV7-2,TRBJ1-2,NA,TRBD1,CASSPRTGTGRDGYTF,TGTGCCAGCAGCCCGCGAACCGGGACAGGCAGGGATGGCTACACCTTC
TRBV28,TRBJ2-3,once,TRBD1,CASLPTGTGGFTDTQYF,TGTGCCAGCTTGCCGACCGGGACAGGGGGGTTCACAGATACGCAGTATTTT
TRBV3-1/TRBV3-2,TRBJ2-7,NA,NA,CASSQTEGEQYF,TGTGCCAGCAGCCAAACAGAGGGCGAGCAGTACTTC
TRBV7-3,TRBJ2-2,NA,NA,CASSSPGISEFGELFF,TGTGCCAGCAGCTCCCCGGGAATAAGTGAATTCGGGGAGCTGTTTTTT
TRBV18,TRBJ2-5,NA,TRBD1,CASSPWTGGMETQYF,TGTGCCAGCTCACCCTGGACAGGGGGCATGGAGACCCAGTACTTC
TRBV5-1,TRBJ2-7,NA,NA,CASSPSEDEQYF,TGCGCCAGCAGCCCCTCCGAGGACGAGCAGTACTTC
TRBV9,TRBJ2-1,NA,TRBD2,CASSESGDSYNEQFF,TGTGCCAGCAGCGAAAGCGGGGACTCCTACAATGAGCAGTTCTTC
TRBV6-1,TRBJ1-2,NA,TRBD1,CASSDPGQGDGYTF,TGTGCCAGCAGTGACCCGGGACAGGGGGATGGCTACACCTTC
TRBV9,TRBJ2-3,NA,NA,CASSVAGSMEVTQYF,TGTGCCAGCAGCGTAGCTGGTAGCATGGAGGTTACGCAGTATTTT
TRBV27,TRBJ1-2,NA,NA,CASSLSTAANYGYTF,TGTGCCAGCAGTTTATCGACAGCTGCTAACTATGGCTACACCTTC
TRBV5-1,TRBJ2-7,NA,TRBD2,CASSLAVFVAGGRYEQYF,TGCGCCAGCAGCTTGGCTGTTTTCGTAGCGGGAGGTCGGTACGAGCAGTACTTC
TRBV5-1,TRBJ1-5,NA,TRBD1,CASSLGTGGFNQPQHF,TGCGCCAGCAGCTTGGGGACAGGGGGGTTCAATCAGCCCCAGCATTTT
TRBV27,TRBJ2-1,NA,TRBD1,CASSPGGYNEQFF,TGTGCCAGCAGTCCAGGGGGATACAATGAGCAGTTCTTC
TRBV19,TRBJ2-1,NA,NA,CASSVANNEQFF,TGTGCCAGTAGTGTAGCAAACAATGAGCAGTTCTTC
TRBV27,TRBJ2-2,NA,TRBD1,CASSFPGQGNTGELFF,TGTGCCAGCAGTTTTCCCGGACAGGGGAACACCGGGGAGCTGTTTTTT
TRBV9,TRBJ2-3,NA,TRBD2,CASSVMSSGSTDTQYF,TGTGCCAGCAGCGTAATGAGTAGCGGGAGCACAGATACGCAGTATTTT
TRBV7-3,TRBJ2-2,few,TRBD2,CASSRTSGNTGELFF,TGTGCCAGCAGCCGGACTAGCGGGAACACCGGGGAGCTGTTTTTT
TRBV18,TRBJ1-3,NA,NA,CASSPAGWQNSGNTIYF,TGTGCCAGCTCACCTGCGGGGTGGCAGAACTCTGGAAACACCATATATTTT
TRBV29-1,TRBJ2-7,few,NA,CSVGLGGEQYF,TGCAGCGTTGGTTTAGGGGGCGAGCAGTACTTC
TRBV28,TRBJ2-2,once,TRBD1,CASTNPGQGVGATGELFF,TGTGCCAGCACAAATCCGGGACAGGGGGTAGGGGCAACCGGGGAGCTGTTTTTT
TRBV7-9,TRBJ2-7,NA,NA,CASSPQSGWEQYF,TGTGCCAGCAGCCCACAGTCGGGGTGGGAGCAGTACTTC
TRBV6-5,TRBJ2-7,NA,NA,CASSYSWDKSYEQYF,TGTGCCAGCAGTTACTCTTGGGACAAATCCTACGAGCAGTACTTC
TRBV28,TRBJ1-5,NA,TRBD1,CASRGTEEQPQHF,TGTGCCAGCAGGGGGACAGAGGAACAGCCCCAGCATTTT
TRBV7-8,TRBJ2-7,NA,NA,CASSLRGYEQYF,TGTGCCAGCAGCCTTAGGGGATACGAGCAGTACTTC
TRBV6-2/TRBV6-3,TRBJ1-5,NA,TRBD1,CASSDWDRDQPQHF,TGTGCCAGCAGTGACTGGGACAGGGATCAGCCCCAGCATTTT
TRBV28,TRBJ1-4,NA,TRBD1,CASSIPDRGKLFF,TGTGCCAGCAGTATCCCGGACAGGGGGAAACTGTTTTTT
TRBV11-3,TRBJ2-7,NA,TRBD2,CASSFSGRDEQYF,TGTGCCAGCAGCTTTAGCGGGAGGGACGAGCAGTACTTC
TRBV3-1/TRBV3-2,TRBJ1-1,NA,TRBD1,CASSHYPGQGLLNTEAFF,TGTGCCAGCAGCCACTATCCGGGACAGGGGCTATTGAACACTGAAGCTTTCTTT
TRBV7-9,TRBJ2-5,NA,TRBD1,CASSLQGGALEQETQYF,TGTGCCAGCAGCTTACAAGGGGGCGCTCTTGAGCAAGAGACCCAGTACTTC
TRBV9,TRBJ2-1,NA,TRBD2,CASSASLASLSYNEQFF,TGTGCCAGCAGCGCTTCACTAGCGTCCCTCTCCTACAATGAGCAGTTCTTC
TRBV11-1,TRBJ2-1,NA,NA,CASSLTKDSVKQFF,TGTGCCAGCAGCTTAACCAAAGACAGTGTTAAGCAGTTCTTC
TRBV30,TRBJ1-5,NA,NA,CAWRNQGSWNQPQHF,TGTGCCTGGAGAAACCAGGGGAGTTGGAATCAGCCCCAGCATTTT
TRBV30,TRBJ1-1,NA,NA,CAWSKGGGNTEAFF,TGTGCCTGGAGTAAGGGGGGGGGAAACACTGAAGCTTTCTTT
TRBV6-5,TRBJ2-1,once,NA,CASSPLNEQFF,TGTGCCAGCAGCCCCCTCAATGAGCAGTTCTTC
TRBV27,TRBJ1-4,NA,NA,CASSLLQGNEKLFF,TGTGCCAGCAGTTTACTCCAGGGAAATGAAAAACTGTTTTTT
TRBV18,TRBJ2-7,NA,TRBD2,CASSPQPLAGGHEQYF,TGTGCCAGCTCACCACAACCACTAGCGGGAGGACACGAGCAGTACTTC
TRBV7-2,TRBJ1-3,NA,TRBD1,CASSLGTGASGNTIYF,TGTGCCAGCAGCTTGGGGACAGGGGCTTCTGGAAACACCATATATTTT
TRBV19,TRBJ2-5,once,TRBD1,CASSIGQGWQETQYF,TGTGCCAGTAGTATAGGACAGGGATGGCAAGAGACCCAGTACTTC
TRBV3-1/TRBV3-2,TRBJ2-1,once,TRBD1,CASSHEGDRDNNEQFF,TGTGCCAGCAGCCACGAGGGGGACAGGGACAACAATGAGCAGTTCTTC
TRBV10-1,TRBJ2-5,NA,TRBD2,CASSERLGGGETQYF,TGCGCCAGCAGTGAGCGACTCGGGGGGGGAGAGACCCAGTACTTC
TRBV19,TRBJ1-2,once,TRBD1,CASSIGIQGASGYTF,TGTGCCAGTAGTATAGGGATCCAGGGGGCCAGTGGCTACACCTTC
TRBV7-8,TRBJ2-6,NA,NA,CASSLGGVSNVLTF,TGTGCCAGCAGCCTAGGGGGAGTCTCCAACGTCCTGACTTTC
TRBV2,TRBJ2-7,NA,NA,CASISPSGEYEQYF,TGTGCCAGCATTAGCCCGAGTGGGGAGTACGAGCAGTACTTC
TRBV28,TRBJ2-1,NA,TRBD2,CASSHPGGSYNEQFF,TGTGCCAGCAGCCATCCGGGAGGCTCTTACAATGAGCAGTTCTTC
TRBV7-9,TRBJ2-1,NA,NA,CASSFSPTSEQFF,TGTGCCAGCAGCTTTTCACCGACAAGTGAGCAGTTCTTC
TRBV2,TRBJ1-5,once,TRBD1,CASSPDRGREPQHF,TGTGCCAGCAGCCCGGACAGGGGGAGAGAGCCCCAGCATTTT